This T cell receptor beta chain was captured in a study of post-analysis software for immune sequencing data (dated by TCRdb to between 2014 and 2017). Background for the entire study: The recorded disease courses included relapsing-remitting, secondary progressive and progressive-relapsing multiple sclerosis, and some patients had no subtype annotation. A subset of samples was prepared in parallel using single-end sample barcoding, then pooled and co-amplified after Illumina adapter ligation. The multiple sclerosis patient repertoires were compared with more than 9 previously published healthy control repertoires from donors aged about 6 to 28 years. Summary of the overall study and its limitations: The control group was slightly older than the multiple sclerosis patient group. Compared with controls, multiple sclerosis patients had significantly lower normalized Chao1 diversity, a finding suggesting substantial peripheral T-cell clonal expansion. Patients showed significantly higher frequencies than controls for a handful of TRBV segments, among them TRBV5-6, TRBV5-1 and TRBV20-1. Direct clustering with F measure showed strong co-clustering of samples prepared in the same batch, prompting a batch-effect correction.

Library method: PCR. The listed sequencing device is Illumina HiSeq 2500. To reduce PCR and sequencing biases, unique molecular identifiers were built into the TCR beta cDNA libraries. Approximately 500,000 cDNA molecules were obtained for every 1 to 10 million input T cells, so each molecule roughly corresponded to one T cell. The patient libraries were prepared and sequenced with the same protocol used for the earlier healthy control dataset. Within a given batch, samples were prepared together, multiplexed and sequenced on the same HiSeq lane. The original pipeline was this. MIGEC was used to process the raw barcoded reads, and molecular identifier groups with only a single read were discarded before consensus assembly and CDR3 extraction. VDJtools was used for post-analysis of the clonotype tables, with diversity normalized by down-sampling every dataset to the smallest sample size. Repertoire overlap clustering matched CDR3 amino acid but not nucleotide sequences to correct batch-related cross-sample contamination. Clones were called with MiXCR by TCRdb after fastp trimmed the public reads at Q25, and only in-frame beta chains were retained. Rows are combined by CDR3 protein, so each entry shows the most common genes and DNA. The V and J calls here are based on TCRdb, not the publication. The sample data list 650,000 to 850,000 distinct CDR3 sequences, and more than 45% of these were observed just once. In total, the top ten clones hold roughly 5.2% of the sample.

Points on this clonotype: There is no known antigen for this receptor. No per-base quality is available; no much larger clone lies one base away.

TCR beta repertoires were profiled from peripheral blood of 10 to 15 young patients with multiple sclerosis to demonstrate the VDJtools post-analysis software. Multiple sclerosis patients were children and adolescents aged about 6 to 15 years. Looking up the germline V gene (reference sequence) yields CDR1 DFQATT and CDR2 SNEGSKA. Counted from cysteine to phenylalanine, this CDR3 has 15 amino acids. Of the read, only the CDR3 DNA is kept; its 45 bases are in frame from base 1. The V end gives up 3 bases and the J end 0 bases, leaving 3 bases in the junction not matched to a gene. Sequencing was done on a sample of blood. The chain employs TRBV20-1 and TRBJ2-5; the junction holds 11 bases that match TRBD1. This receptor was obtained from a girl between 5 and 17 years old with multiple sclerosis. The CDR3 protein sequence reads: CSARGDRGNQETQYF. At the DNA level, the sequence is TGCAGTGCTAGGGGGGACAGGGGGAACCAAGAGACCCAGTACTTC.